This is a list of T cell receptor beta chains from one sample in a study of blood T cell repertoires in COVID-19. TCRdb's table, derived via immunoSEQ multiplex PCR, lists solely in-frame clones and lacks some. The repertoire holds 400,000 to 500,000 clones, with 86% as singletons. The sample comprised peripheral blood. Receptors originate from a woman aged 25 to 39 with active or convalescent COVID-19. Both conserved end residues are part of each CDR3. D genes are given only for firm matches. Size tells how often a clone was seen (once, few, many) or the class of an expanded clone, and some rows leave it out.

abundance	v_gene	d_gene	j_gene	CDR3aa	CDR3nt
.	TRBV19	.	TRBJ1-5	CASSIGTASPNQPQHF	TGTGCCAGTAGTATAGGGACAGCCAGCCCCAATCAGCCCCAGCATTTT
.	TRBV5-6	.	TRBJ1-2	CASSLPSGDYGYTF	TGTGCCAGCAGCTTGCCCTCCGGGGACTATGGCTACACCTTC
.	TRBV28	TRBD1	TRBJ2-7	CASSSYAGQGPYEQYF	TGTGCCAGCAGTTCTTATGCGGGACAGGGCCCCTACGAGCAGTACTTC
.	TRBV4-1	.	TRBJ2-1	CASSQPSNEQFF	TGCGCCAGCAGCCAACCCTCCAATGAGCAGTTCTTC
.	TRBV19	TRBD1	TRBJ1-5	CASSSSWTGPLQPQHF	TGTGCCAGTTCATCATCATGGACAGGCCCCCTTCAGCCCCAGCATTTT
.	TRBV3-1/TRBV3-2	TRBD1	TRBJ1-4	CASSQGTGQNEKLFF	TGTGCCAGCAGCCAAGGGACAGGGCAGAATGAAAAACTGTTTTTT
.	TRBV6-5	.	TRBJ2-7	CASSQSYEQYF	TGTGCCAGCAGTCAGTCCTACGAGCAGTACTTC
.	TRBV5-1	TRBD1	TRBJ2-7	CASSIGTGVFYEQYF	TGCGCCAGCAGCATAGGGACAGGGGTTTTTTACGAGCAGTACTTC
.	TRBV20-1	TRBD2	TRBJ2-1	CSASSGSRSNEQFF	TGCAGTGCTAGTAGCGGGAGTCGTTCCAATGAGCAGTTCTTC
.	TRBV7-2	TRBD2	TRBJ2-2	CASSLFPAGGVNTGELFF	TGTGCCAGCAGCTTGTTCCCAGCGGGAGGGGTAAACACCGGGGAGCTGTTTTTT
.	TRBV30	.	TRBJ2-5	CAWSVREKETQYF	TGTGCCTGGAGTGTCAGGGAAAAAGAGACCCAGTACTTC
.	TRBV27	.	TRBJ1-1	CASSLGAGAEAFF	TGTGCCAGCAGTTTGGGGGCAGGGGCTGAAGCTTTCTTT
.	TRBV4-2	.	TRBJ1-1	CASSQFGRNTEAFF	TGTGCCAGCAGCCAATTCGGGAGGAACACTGAAGCTTTCTTT
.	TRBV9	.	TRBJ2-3	CASSNEATDTQYF	TGTGCCAGCAGTAACGAGGCCACAGATACGCAGTATTTT
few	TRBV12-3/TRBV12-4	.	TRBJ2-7	CASSSRIYEQYF	TGTGCCAGCAGTTCCAGGATCTACGAGCAGTACTTC
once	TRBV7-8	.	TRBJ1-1	CASSSRETLRGTEAFF	TGTGCCAGCAGCTCGCGGGAGACCCTGAGGGGGACTGAAGCTTTCTTT
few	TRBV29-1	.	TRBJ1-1	CSVRVNTEAFF	TGCAGCGTTCGGGTGAACACTGAAGCTTTCTTT
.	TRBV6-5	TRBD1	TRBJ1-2	CASSYTGAGGYTF	TGTGCCAGCAGTTATACAGGGGCAGGGGGCTACACCTTC
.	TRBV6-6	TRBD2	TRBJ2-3	CASSGLAGGIDTQYF	TGTGCCAGCAGTGGACTAGCGGGAGGGATAGATACGCAGTATTTT
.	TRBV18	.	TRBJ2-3	CASSPSPADTQYF	TGTGCCAGCTCACCTAGCCCAGCAGATACGCAGTATTTT
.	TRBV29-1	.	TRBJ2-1	CSVESIEGRSEQFF	TGCAGCGTTGAGTCGATCGAGGGCCGTAGTGAGCAGTTCTTC
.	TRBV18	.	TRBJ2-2	CASSLRQANTGELFF	TGTGCCAGCTCACTTCGGCAGGCGAACACCGGGGAGCTGTTTTTT
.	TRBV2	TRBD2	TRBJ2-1	CASRSSGSGTYNEQFF	TGTGCCAGCAGGTCTAGCGGGAGTGGGACCTACAATGAGCAGTTCTTC
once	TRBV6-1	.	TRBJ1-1	CASSDPDRLNTEAFF	TGTGCCAGCAGTGACCCGGACAGACTGAACACTGAAGCTTTCTTT
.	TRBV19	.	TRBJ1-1	CASSISLVNTEAFF	TGTGCCAGTAGTATTTCTCTCGTGAACACTGAAGCTTTCTTT
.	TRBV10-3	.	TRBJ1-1	CAIGGENMNTEAFF	TGTGCCATCGGAGGGGAGAACATGAACACTGAAGCTTTCTTT
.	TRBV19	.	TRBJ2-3	CASSDTSTDTQYF	TGTGCCAGTAGTGACACAAGCACAGATACGCAGTATTTT
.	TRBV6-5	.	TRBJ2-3	CASTHDKLPTDTQYF	TGTGCCAGCACCCACGACAAGCTCCCTACAGATACGCAGTATTTT
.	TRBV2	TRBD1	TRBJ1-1	CASGQGAAMNTEAFF	TGTGCCAGTGGACAGGGGGCGGCCATGAACACTGAAGCTTTCTTT
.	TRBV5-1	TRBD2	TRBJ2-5	CASSLGAGVGQETQYF	TGCGCCAGCAGCTTGGGAGCGGGAGTTGGGCAAGAGACCCAGTACTTC
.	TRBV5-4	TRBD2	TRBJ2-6	CASSLGGLAGGGANVLTF	TGTGCCAGCAGCTTGGGCGGACTAGCGGGAGGTGGGGCCAACGTCCTGACTTTC
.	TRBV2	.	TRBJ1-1	CASSVKGENTEAFF	TGTGCCAGCAGTGTTAAAGGAGAGAACACTGAAGCTTTCTTT
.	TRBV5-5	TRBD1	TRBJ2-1	CASSSGTGGFDEQFF	TGTGCCAGCAGCTCAGGGACAGGGGGCTTCGATGAGCAGTTCTTC
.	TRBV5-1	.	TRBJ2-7	CASSSSYEQYF	TGCGCCAGCAGCTCTTCCTACGAGCAGTACTTC
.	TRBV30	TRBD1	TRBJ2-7	CAWSNYRDRDYEQYF	TGTGCCTGGAGTAATTATCGGGACAGAGACTACGAGCAGTACTTC
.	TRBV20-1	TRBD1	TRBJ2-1	CSASRTGGIIELSYNEQFF	TGCAGTGCTAGTCGGACAGGGGGCATAATCGAGCTGTCCTACAATGAGCAGTTCTTC
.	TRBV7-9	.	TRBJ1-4	CASSLDRTATATNEKLFF	TGTGCCAGCAGCTTAGACCGGACAGCTACTGCAACTAATGAAAAACTGTTTTTT
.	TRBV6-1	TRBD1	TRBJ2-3	CASSEDRGDLGTQYF	TGTGCCAGCAGTGAAGACAGGGGTGATTTAGGTACGCAGTATTTT
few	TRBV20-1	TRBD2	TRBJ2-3	CSASRGLAGADTQYF	TGCAGTGCAAGTCGAGGGCTAGCGGGAGCAGATACGCAGTATTTT
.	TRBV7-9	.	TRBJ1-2	CASSPPPGALGYTF	TGTGCCAGCAGCCCCCCCCCAGGGGCTTTAGGCTACACCTTC
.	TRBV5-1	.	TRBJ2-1	CASSPGAEQFF	TGCGCCAGCAGCCCTGGGGCTGAGCAGTTCTTC
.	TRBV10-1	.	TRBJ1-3	CATSRGSGNTIYF	TGCGCCACCTCTAGAGGTTCTGGAAACACCATATATTTT
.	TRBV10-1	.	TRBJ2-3	CASRSTVTDTQYF	TGCGCCAGCAGATCGACAGTAACAGATACGCAGTATTTT
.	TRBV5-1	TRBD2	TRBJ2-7	CASSLVGLAGTYEQYF	TGCGCCAGCAGCTTGGTTGGACTAGCGGGAACTTACGAGCAGTACTTC
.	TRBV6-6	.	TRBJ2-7	CASSYSSQGVYEQYF	TGTGCCAGCAGTTACTCGTCACAGGGCGTTTACGAGCAGTACTTC
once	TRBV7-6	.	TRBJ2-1	CASSFTKNNEQFF	TGTGCCAGCAGTTTTACAAAAAACAATGAGCAGTTCTTC
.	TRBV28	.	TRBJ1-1	CASRQTSSDYGAFF	TGTGCCAGCAGGCAAACTAGCTCGGACTACGGCGCTTTCTTT
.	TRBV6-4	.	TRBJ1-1	CASSDPGSGTEAFF	TGTGCCAGCAGTGACCCAGGGTCGGGCACTGAAGCTTTCTTT
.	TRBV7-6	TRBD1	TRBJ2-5	CASSSQQGGQETQYF	TGTGCCAGCAGCTCTCAACAGGGGGGCCAAGAGACCCAGTACTTC
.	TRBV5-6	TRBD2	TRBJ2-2	CASSGGGFFAGELFF	TGTGCCAGCAGCGGCGGGGGTTTCTTCGCCGGGGAGCTGTTTTTT
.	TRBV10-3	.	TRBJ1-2	CAISESRAGESGYTF	TGTGCCATCAGTGAGTCGAGAGCAGGGGAGTCCGGCTACACCTTC
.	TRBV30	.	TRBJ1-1	CAWSDPAGEAFF	TGTGCCTGGAGTGACCCTGCCGGGGAAGCTTTCTTT
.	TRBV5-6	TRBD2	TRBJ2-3	CASSKLSSGRTQSTDTQYF	TGTGCCAGCAGTAAACTGTCTAGCGGGAGGACTCAAAGCACAGATACGCAGTATTTT